This T cell receptor (beta chain) was sequenced during a study of T cells in localized non-small cell lung cancer. Study conclusions and caveats: It was uninvolved adjacent lung that showed the highest T cell clonality, exceeding tumor. When the top 100 tumor clones were examined, a median about 60 of them also appeared in the adjacent lung, which was paired and uninvolved.

There are a few counts of this clone. Its matching antigen is unknown. The V and J ends lost 2 bases and 6 bases respectively, with 8 bases between them. There are 13 residues in the CDR3. CDR1 and CDR2 from the germline V gene are MGHRA and YSYEKL. The repertoire was sequenced with immunoSEQ multiplex PCR; TCRdb's copy has only in-frame clones and lacks some. The sample lists around 8,000 clones, 23% occurring once. This chain uses TRBV4-1 with TRBJ1-5; unclear D gene. The starting material was lung tumor tissue, obtained before any cancer treatment. The clonotype originates from a man between 40 and 70 years old with stage III squamous cell lung carcinoma. Here the CDR3 DNA reads TGCGCCAGCAGCCAAATGAGCGGTCAGCCCCAGCATTTT. It encodes CASSQMSGQPQHF.